The 12 T cell receptor beta chains below come from one sample, sequenced in a study of T cells in Graves' hyperthyroidism and ophthalmopathy. Regions amplified from RNA transcripts were the TCR beta CDR3 regions. The TCR CDR3 first-round RT-PCR relied on the HTBI primer set. TCRdb fed the multiplex PCR reads into MiXCR, producing one record per CDR3 protein. The table includes about 210,000 distinct CDR3 sequences, 15% to 20% detected once. The sequenced material came from blood. These receptors all stem from a man in his forties or fifties with Graves' hyperthyroidism.

This clonotype was observed a few times. The chain couples TRBV9 to TRBJ1-2; 12 bases align to TRBD1. Germline V gene sequence: CDR1 SGDLS, CDR2 YYNGEE. With V trimmed by 4 bases and J by 3 bases, 13 bases remained unmatched. This CDR3 spans 18 amino acids. CDR3 sequence: CASSKSGTGGAWDYGYTF. In nucleotides, the CDR3 is TGTGCCAGCAGCAAATCCGGGACAGGGGGCGCTTGGGACTATGGCTACACCTTC.

This clonotype was counted between two and nine times. J is TRBJ2-2 and V is TRBV18; a weak D match, TRBD2 (6 bases). The CDR3 totals 16 residues. CDR1 is KGHSH and CDR2 is LQKENI in the germline V gene. V was cut by 3 bases and J by 6 bases, with 17 bases left in between. CDR3 sequence reads: CASSPRRGVNSGELFF. In DNA, the CDR3 is TGTGCCAGCTCACCGCGGCGGGGAGTCAATTCCGGGGAGCTGTTTTTT.

This clonotype was seen a few times. The V call is TRBV20-1, the J call TRBJ2-6; no definite D call. With 5 bases removed from V and 2 bases from J, the gap between germline ends came to 7 bases. Germline-derived CDR1 and CDR2 are DFQATT and SNEGSKA (reference sequence). CDR3 length equals 13 residues. CDR3 sequence: CSASDTGANVLTF. In DNA form, the CDR3 reads TGCAGTGCTTCTGACACTGGGGCCAACGTCCTGACTTTC.

This clonotype has a handful of counts. The chain is built from TRBV7-9 and TRBJ2-6; 7 bases match TRBD1. CDR1 SEHNR and CDR2 FQNEAQ come from the germline V gene (reference sequence). Trimming cost V 11 bases and J 0 bases; bases outside gene matches: 4. This CDR3 has 14 residues. The CDR3 region has the DNA TGTGCCGGACAGGCAAGCTCTGGGGCCAACGTCCTGACTTTC. It codes for CAGQASSGANVLTF.

Many counts were recorded for this clonotype. This chain connects TRBV30 to TRBJ2-1; D is perhaps TRBD2 (5 bases). Per the germline V gene, CDR1 is GTSNPN and CDR2 is SVGIG (reference sequence). This CDR3 spans 11 amino acids. V was cut by 2 bases and J by 7 bases, with 6 bases left in between. The CDR3 bases are TGTGCCTGGAGTCCGGGGAATGAGCAGTTCTTC. This encodes CAWSPGNEQFF. Full variable domain (missing parts from reference TRBV30 and TRBJ2-1): SQTIHQWPATLVQPVGSPLSLECTVEGTSNPNLYWYRQAAGRGLQLLFYSVGIGQISSEVPQNLSASRPQDRQFILSSKKLLLSDSGFYLCAWSPGNEQFFGPGTRLTVL.

This clonotype has a handful of counts. This chain links TRBV7-6 with TRBJ2-1; D might be TRBD2 (5 bases). Looked up from germline, CDR1 is SGHVS and CDR2 is FNYEAQ. V gave up 5 bases and J gave up 0 bases, with 17 bases separating them. This CDR3 contains 17 residues. The CDR3 DNA is TGTGCCAGCAGCCCCCGGGGTCGGGGAAGCTCCTACAATGAGCAGTTCTTC. It is translated as CASSPRGRGSSYNEQFF.

The table lists this clonotype with many counts. The chain combines TRBV5-1 with TRBJ2-3; D uncertain. The CDR3 contains 17 residues. Germline V gene data show CDR1 as SGHRS and CDR2 as YFSETQ. The V end was cut by 0 bases, the J end by 2 bases, with 16 bases between. The CDR3 sequence: CASSLAWVYRPTDTQYF. DNA of the CDR3: TGCGCCAGCAGCTTGGCTTGGGTTTACAGACCCACAGATACGCAGTATTTT.

About this clonotype itself: This may stem from a read error, because a much larger clone lies one nucleotide away. J is TRBJ2-3 and V is TRBV7-2; 7 positions agree with TRBD2. The V segment lost 5 bases and the J segment 5 bases; nucleotides outside the gene matches: 7. The CDR3 runs 14 residues. Per the germline V gene, CDR1 is SGHTA and CDR2 is FQGNSA. The DNA of the CDR3 is TGTGCCAGCAGCCCACGGGCGGGAGAAGATACGCAGTATTTT. Protein sequence: CASSPRAGEDTQYF.

This clonotype came up many times. This chain uses TRBV18 with TRBJ1-1; 8 bases are shared with TRBD1. The CDR3 is made up of 14 amino acids. The germline V gene encodes CDR1 KGHSH and CDR2 LQKENI. The V gene end was trimmed by 6 bases and the J gene end by 1 base; junction bases not matched to a gene: 4. The CDR3 reads CASSQTGENTEAFF. CDR3 DNA sequence: TGTGCCAGCTCGCAGACAGGGGAGAACACTGAAGCTTTCTTT.

This clonotype was detected only a few times. The rearrangement joins TRBV12-3 or TRBV12-4 to TRBJ1-2; 10 nucleotides agree with TRBD1. CDR3 size: 16 residues. With 1 base clipped from V and 7 bases from J, the junction kept 9 bases outside the gene matches. CDR3 protein: CASSLGSGTGAVGYTF. The CDR3 DNA sequence: TGTGCCAGCAGTTTAGGGAGCGGGACAGGGGCGGTTGGCTACACCTTC.

This clonotype was recorded many times. The chain couples TRBV20-1 to TRBJ1-1; a weak D match, TRBD1 (5 bases). Trimming removed 1 base at V and 5 bases at J, with 11 bases between. The germline CDR1 and CDR2 sequences are DFQATT and SNEGSKA (reference sequence). The CDR3 totals 13 residues. The CDR3 loop reads CSARALRGTEAFF. For the CDR3, the DNA is TGCAGTGCTAGAGCCCTTAGGGGTACTGAAGCTTTCTTT.

There are many counts of this clonotype. The rearrangement links TRBV7-9 to TRBJ2-7; D may correspond to TRBD1 or TRBD2 (5 bases each). Germline V gene lookup returns CDR1 SEHNR and CDR2 FQNEAQ (reference sequence). This CDR3 has 14 residues. Between the trimmed V and J ends, which lost 5 bases and 3 bases, there was a span of 14 bases. The CDR3 loop is CASSPFGAHYEQYF. CDR3 sequence (DNA): TGTGCCAGCAGCCCCTTCGGGGCACACTACGAGCAGTACTTC.